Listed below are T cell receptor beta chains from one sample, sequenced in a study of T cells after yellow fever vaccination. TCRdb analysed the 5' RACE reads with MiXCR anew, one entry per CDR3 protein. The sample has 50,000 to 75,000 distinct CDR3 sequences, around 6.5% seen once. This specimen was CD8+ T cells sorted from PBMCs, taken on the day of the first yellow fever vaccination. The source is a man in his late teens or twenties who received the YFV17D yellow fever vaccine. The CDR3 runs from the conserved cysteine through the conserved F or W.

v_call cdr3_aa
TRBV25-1 CASSAGNRGGHNEQFF
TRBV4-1 CASSQTLQGNEQFF
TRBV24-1 CATSNTGSSYNEQFF
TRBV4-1 CASSRSGNEQYF
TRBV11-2 CASSLGVAGGPWQETQYF
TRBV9 CASSPSGLVETQYF
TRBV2 CASSESPSGGAYTQYF
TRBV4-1 CASSLAPGEGQPQHF
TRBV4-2 CASSQEGLAGVEQFF
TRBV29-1 CSVVQTANEKLFF
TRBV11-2 CASSLTVSYNEQFF
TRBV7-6 CASSPGFGDTQYF
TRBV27 CASSLGPGNTIYF
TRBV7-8 CASSLVPRGAGNTIYF
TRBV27 CASSLGSGKSSYF
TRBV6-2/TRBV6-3 CATATGGIYEQYF
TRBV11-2 CASSLDPSYEQYF
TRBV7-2 CASSLGRLAEQFF
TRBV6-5 CASSTPGWAEAFF
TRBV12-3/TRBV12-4 CASSPGLQPQHF
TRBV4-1 CASSQAPGGNQPQHF
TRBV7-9 CASSLYRDEQFF
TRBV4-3 CASSQDLGPSADTQYF
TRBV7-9 CASSLGTTGAGDEQYF
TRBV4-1 CASSQTYSNQPQHF
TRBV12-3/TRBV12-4 CASSFNPPNSPLHF
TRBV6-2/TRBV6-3 CASTGTGTGAGELFF
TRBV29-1 CSVGAPGAGTGELFF
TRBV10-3 CAISDSLAGIKETQYF